Each of the 32 T cell receptor beta chains below was sequenced from the same sample in a study of T-cell reconstitution after alpha-beta-depleted transplantation in children. The authors prepared the TCRbeta library with unique molecular identifiers. TCRdb called the PCR reads again in MiXCR, with one record for every CDR3 protein. This sample carries approximately 520,000 distinct CDR3 sequences, roughly 10% of them seen once, and the ten largest clones take around 13%. Specimen: PBMCs, mostly from graft donor cells, collected 180 days after TCRalphabeta/CD19-depleted stem cell transplant. These receptors were collected from a female patient younger than 10 who had a stem cell transplant for aplastic anemia, so the T cells may come from the graft donor.

The chain recombines TRBV3-1 with TRBJ2-3; 14 bases agree with TRBD2. V gave up 4 bases and J gave up 1 base; unmatched junction bases: 16. Germline CDR1 reads LGHDT; CDR2 reads YNNKEL (reference sequence). The CDR3 length is 21 residues. The CDR3 region has the DNA TGTGCCAGCAGCCCAGTGCGGACGCGACTAGCGGGAGGGCCTCGCACAGATACGCAGTATTTT. Translated: CASSPVRTRLAGGPRTDTQYF.

Comment on this clonotype: Its ends do not fully match the called genes, so a read error is possible. This chain uses TRBV9 with TRBJ2-4, with a tentative D call TRBD1 (5 bases). CDR3 length equals 13 residues. Looked up from germline, CDR1 is SGDLS and CDR2 is YYNGEE. The CDR3 is CASSVGDSNSQYF. The CDR3 DNA follows: TGTGCCAGCAGCGTAGGTGACAGTAACAGTCAGTACTTC.

This clonotype was detected many times. The gene calls are TRBV5-1 and TRBJ2-6; D not resolved. CDR1 and CDR2 (germline): SGHRS, YFSETQ. This CDR3 is built from 16 residues. The V end was cut by 4 bases, the J end by 0 bases, with 11 bases between. CDR3 loop: CASSLPLHSGANVLTF. In DNA form, the CDR3 reads TGCGCCAGCAGCCTTCCACTTCACTCTGGGGCCAACGTCCTGACTTTC.

This clonotype occurred a few times. The chain links TRBV19 to TRBJ2-1, with D possibly matching TRBD2 (8 bases). Germline values: CDR1 LNHDA, CDR2 SQIVND (reference sequence). V lost 1 base and J lost 10, with 26 bases in between. The CDR3 loop spans 18 amino acids. The CDR3 region is CASSIVVTSGGGNGEQFF. CDR3 nucleotides: TGTGCCAGTAGTATAGTGGTCACTAGCGGAGGGGGCAATGGGGAGCAGTTCTTC.

This clonotype was observed many times. The J gene is TRBJ2-5, the V gene TRBV12-3 or TRBV12-4; tentatively, D is TRBD2 (7 bases). The CDR3 runs 13 residues. Trimming took 7 bases from V and 6 from J, leaving 15 bases between them. CDR3 loop: CASIWTRGKTQYF. CDR3 DNA sequence: TGTGCCAGCATCTGGACTAGGGGGAAGACCCAGTACTTC.

The J gene is TRBJ2-5, the V gene TRBV28; 8 nucleotides line up with TRBD1. Trimming cost V 2 bases and J 5 bases; bases outside gene matches: 4. Germline CDR1 MDHEN, CDR2 SYDVKM. This CDR3 is 14 amino acids long. The CDR3 coding sequence is TGTGCCAGCAGTTTACGCCGGGACAGGGAGACCCAGTACTTC. Translation: CASSLRRDRETQYF.

The chain carries TRBV5-1 and TRBJ2-3; D tentatively reads TRBD1 or TRBD2 (5 bases each). Trimming removed 0 bases from V and 6 bases from J, with 14 bases in between. Germline values: CDR1 SGHRS, CDR2 YFSETQ. The CDR3 covers 15 residues. CDR3 coding DNA: TGCGCCAGCAGCTTGGATCGAGGGGCGGCGGATACGCAGTATTTT. Its translation: CASSLDRGAADTQYF. Complete variable domain (other parts from reference TRBV5-1 and TRBJ2-3): KAGVTQTPRYLIKTRGQQVTLSCSPISGHRSVSWYQQTPGQGLQFLFEYFSETQRNKGNFPGRFSGRQFSNSRSEMNVSTLELGDSALYLCASSLDRGAADTQYFGPGTRLTVL.

The sample holds a few counts of this clonotype. The V call is TRBV7-2, the J call TRBJ1-3; a weak D match, TRBD1 (5 bases). This CDR3 has 16 amino acids. With 1 base removed from V and 0 bases from J, the gap between germline ends came to 10 bases. Germline V gene sequence: CDR1 SGHTA, CDR2 FQGNSA. The CDR3 region is CASSLVGPSSGNTIYF. CDR3 nucleotides: TGTGCCAGCAGCTTAGTGGGGCCCAGCTCTGGAAACACCATATATTTT.

The genes are TRBV21-1 and TRBJ2-3. TRBV21-1 constitutes a pseudogene. This CDR3 has 17 residues. The CDR3 region is CASSKVSAATSTDTQYF. CDR3 DNA sequence: TGTGCCAGCAGCAAAGTCTCGGCAGCGACTAGCACAGATACGCAGTATTTT.

This clonotype was recorded at least ten times. CDR3 DNA: TGTGCCATCAGTGGACACGGGCAAGGAACTGAAGCTTTCTTT. It codes for CAISGHGQGTEAFF. The gene calls are TRBV10-3 and TRBJ1-1; D is undetermined. CDR3 length: 14 amino acids. The germline V and J ends were trimmed by 4 bases and 5 bases, with 14 bases remaining between them. The germline V gene encodes CDR1 ENHRY and CDR2 SYGVKD.

The table lists this clonotype with a few counts. The rearrangement joins TRBV20-1 to TRBJ1-1; D is unresolved. There are 13 residues in the CDR3. Germline V gene lookup returns CDR1 DFQATT and CDR2 SNEGSKA (reference sequence). Trimming pared 2 bases from V and 4 bases from J, leaving 11 bases between. The CDR3 loop reads CSARRNIGTEAFF. The CDR3 nucleotides read TGCAGTGCTAGACGGAATATTGGCACTGAAGCTTTCTTT.

This clonotype was picked up many times. This chain uses TRBV28 with TRBJ2-5; 9 bases are shared with TRBD1. CDR1 and CDR2 from the germline V gene are MDHEN and SYDVKM. The CDR3 is 12 amino acids. Trimming removed 6 bases from V and 4 bases from J; junction bases left unmatched: 0. CDR3: CASRTGGETQYF. CDR3 in DNA: TGTGCCAGCAGGACAGGGGGAGAGACCCAGTACTTC.

The chain links TRBV29-1 to TRBJ2-5, with 10 nucleotides matching TRBD2. The CDR3 extends over 14 amino acids. The junction had 8 bases not matched to a gene; V was cut back by 5 bases and J by 5 bases. In germline, CDR1 is SQVTM, CDR2 ANQGSEA. CDR3 sequence reads: CSVFPSGSRETQYF. CDR3 nucleotides: TGCAGCGTTTTTCCTAGCGGGAGTCGGGAGACCCAGTACTTC.

This clonotype was counted ten times or more. The V gene is TRBV29-1, the J gene TRBJ2-1; no definite D call. V was clipped by 4 bases and J by 0 bases, with 10 bases between them. CDR3 length: 14 amino acids. Germline V gene data show CDR1 as SQVTM and CDR2 as ANQGSEA. As DNA, the CDR3 is TGCAGCGTTGTTAGTAGGAGCTCCTACAATGAGCAGTTCTTC. As protein: CSVVSRSSYNEQFF.

Ten or more counts support this clonotype. The chain joins TRBV12-3 or TRBV12-4 to TRBJ1-1; D remains unclear. This CDR3 has 12 amino acids. Deletions cut 7 bases from V and 1 base from J, with 7 bases between. CDR3 bases: TGTGCCAGCACCGAATGGAACACTGAAGCTTTCTTT. Its protein is CASTEWNTEAFF.

This chain joins TRBV28 and TRBJ2-2; D may match TRBD1 or TRBD2 (6 bases each). The CDR3 spans 18 residues. In germline, CDR1 is MDHEN, CDR2 SYDVKM. The V end lost 5 bases, the J end lost 0 bases, and 19 bases lay between the germline ends. The CDR3: CASSPLTSGASNTGELFF. The DNA of the CDR3 is TGTGCCAGCAGTCCCCTAACCTCGGGGGCATCGAACACCGGGGAGCTGTTTTTT.

V is TRBV6-1 and J is TRBJ1-1; no definite D call. This CDR3 comprises 15 residues. Germline V gene sequence: CDR1 MNHNS, CDR2 SASEGT. Trimming stripped 8 bases from V and 0 bases from J, with 16 bases between. DNA for the CDR3: TGTGCCAGCGTCTCGCAGGCAGCCATGAACACTGAAGCTTTCTTT. This codes for CASVSQAAMNTEAFF.

J is TRBJ2-3 and V is TRBV12-3 or TRBV12-4; a weak D match, TRBD2 (6 bases). The V and J ends lost 3 bases and 5 bases respectively, with 15 bases between them. The CDR3 sequence is 15 residues long. The CDR3 nucleotides read TGTGCCAGCAGTTTGGGGCGGGGTCCCAGAGATACGCAGTATTTT. The encoded protein is CASSLGRGPRDTQYF.

This clonotype was recorded a few times. The chain uses TRBV5-1 and TRBJ2-1; 16 bases match TRBD2. The ends lost 5 bases at V and 0 bases at J; junction bases unmatched: 8. This CDR3 is 19 amino acids long. The V gene's germline CDR1 is SGHRS and CDR2 YFSETQ. CDR3 DNA: TGCGCCAGCAGACTAGGGACTAGCGGGAGGGTAGGCTCCTACAATGAGCAGTTCTTC. This sequence encodes CASRLGTSGRVGSYNEQFF.

This clonotype was recorded a few times. This rearrangement joins TRBV20-1 to TRBJ1-2, with D hard to call. Germline CDR1 DFQATT, CDR2 SNEGSKA (reference sequence). V was clipped by 0 bases and J by 1 base, with 9 bases between them. The CDR3 is 14 amino acids. DNA for the CDR3: TGCAGTGCTAGAGATCCACCGGGTAACTATGGCTACACCTTC. It specifies CSARDPPGNYGYTF.

This rearrangement joins TRBV18 to TRBJ2-3; either TRBD1 or TRBD2 may supply D (5 bases each). Germline-derived CDR1 and CDR2 are KGHSH and LQKENI. Trimming left V 0 bases short and J 2 bases short, with 12 bases between. This CDR3 region has 16 residues. CDR3 residues: CASSPPGRRYTDTQYF. The DNA for the CDR3 is TGTGCCAGCTCACCACCGGGACGACGCTACACAGATACGCAGTATTTT. The entire variable domain, with the rest obtained from reference TRBV18 and TRBJ2-3, is as follows: NAGVMQNPRHLVRRRGQEARLRCSPMKGHSHVYWYRQLPEEGLKFMVYLQKENIIDESGMPKERFSAEFPKEGPSILRIQQVVRGDSAAYFCASSPPGRRYTDTQYFGPGTRLTVL.

This clonotype was seen a few times. The CDR3 nucleotides are TGTGCCAGCAGTTACGTGGGCCTCTACAATGAGCAGTTCTTC. Translated, it gives CASSYVGLYNEQFF. The chain carries TRBV6-2 or TRBV6-3 and TRBJ2-1, with D hard to call. V was clipped by 2 bases and J by 3 bases, with 8 bases between them. This CDR3 is built from 14 residues. In germline, CDR1 is MNHEY, CDR2 SVGEGT.

The gene calls are TRBV5-1 and TRBJ2-2; tentatively, D is TRBD1 (6 bases). CDR3 length: 15 amino acids. Per the germline V gene, CDR1 is SGHRS and CDR2 is YFSETQ. The ends were cut back, 5 bases at V and 6 bases at J, with 17 bases in the middle. CDR3: CASRTSNRDPGELFF. CDR3 DNA sequence: TGCGCCAGCAGAACCTCAAACAGGGACCCCGGGGAGCTGTTTTTT.

This clonotype has a handful of counts. The chain is built from TRBV7-8 and TRBJ2-7; tentative D call: TRBD1 (7 bases). With 5 bases removed from V and 0 bases from J, the gap between germline ends came to 17 bases. The germline V gene encodes CDR1 SGHVS and CDR2 FQNEAQ. The CDR3 length is 16 residues. CDR3 sequence: CASSPRGAGSSYEQYV. CDR3 sequence (DNA): TGTGCCAGCAGCCCCAGGGGGGCGGGTAGCTCCTACGAGCAGTACGTC.

V is TRBV6-1 and J is TRBJ1-2; 8 bases are shared with TRBD1. With V trimmed by 5 bases and J by 3 bases, 8 bases remained unmatched. Per the germline V gene, CDR1 is MNHNS and CDR2 is SASEGT. The CDR3 has 15 amino acids. This chain's CDR3 is CASSRQGKGDYGYTF. The DNA for the CDR3 is TGTGCCAGCAGTCGACAGGGGAAGGGGGACTATGGCTACACCTTC.

V usage is TRBV9 and J usage is TRBJ2-1, with D possibly TRBD2 on 6 matching bases. V was trimmed by 0 bases and J by 9 bases, leaving 19 bases between them. Germline V CDR1 and CDR2: SGDLS, YYNGEE. The CDR3 sequence is 16 residues long. The CDR3 loop reads CASSVVPGGNRGEQFF. CDR3 DNA: TGTGCCAGCAGCGTAGTCCCCGGCGGGAATCGCGGTGAGCAGTTCTTC.

In its sample, this clonotype was seen a few times. The chain couples TRBV7-8 to TRBJ2-3; 8 bases align to TRBD2. This CDR3 comprises 16 residues. Trimming cost V 2 bases and J 5 bases; bases outside gene matches: 9. Germline CDR1 reads SGHVS; CDR2 reads FQNEAQ. The CDR3 loop reads CASSLMLAGMGDTQYF. The CDR3 region has the DNA TGTGCCAGCAGCTTAATGCTAGCGGGCATGGGAGATACGCAGTATTTT.

At least ten counts were recorded for this clonotype. The CDR3 is CSESLAGKTDTQYF. Here the CDR3 DNA reads TGCAGCGAGTCACTAGCGGGAAAGACAGATACGCAGTATTTT. V and J are TRBV29-1 and TRBJ2-3, with 10 bases aligning to TRBD2. CDR1 is SQVTM and CDR2 is ANQGSEA in the germline V gene. J lost 3 bases, V lost 7 bases, and 7 bases had no gene match. The CDR3 is 14 amino acids.

V and J are TRBV11-2 and TRBJ2-1, with 7 bases lining up with TRBD1. The CDR3 covers 16 residues. Looked up from germline, CDR1 is SGHAT and CDR2 is FQNNGV. V trimming: 5 bases; J trimming: 2 bases; junction bases outside the gene matches: 9. DNA for the CDR3: TGTGCCAGCAGCCAAATACAGGGGCCTACCTACAATGAGCAGTTCTTC. It translates to CASSQIQGPTYNEQFF.

The chain uses TRBV27 and TRBJ2-1, with D possibly being TRBD2 (5 bases). V gave up 6 bases and J gave up 0 bases, with 15 bases separating them. Germline V gene sequence: CDR1 MNHEY, CDR2 SMNVEV (reference sequence). The length of the CDR3 is 16 residues. The CDR3 loop is CASSQARVLSYNEQFF. In DNA form, the CDR3 reads TGTGCCAGCAGCCAGGCGCGGGTCCTCTCCTACAATGAGCAGTTCTTC.

This clonotype was counted between two and nine times. The chain links TRBV29-1 to TRBJ1-2; 10 bases map to TRBD1. With V trimmed by 0 bases and J by 0 bases, 7 bases remained unmatched. The CDR3 consists of 17 residues. Looked up from germline, CDR1 is SQVTM and CDR2 is ANQGSEA. This CDR3 reads CSVEDPDRGLANYGYTF. CDR3 nucleotides: TGCAGCGTTGAAGACCCCGACAGGGGGCTAGCTAACTATGGCTACACCTTC.

This clonotype has more than one count but fewer than ten. The chain combines TRBV27 with TRBJ2-7; TRBD1 matches 8 bases. The CDR3 totals 17 residues. The trim removed 8 bases at V and 5 bases at J, leaving 20 bases unmatched. In germline, CDR1 is MNHEY, CDR2 SMNVEV (reference sequence). The CDR3 region is CASGSTGASLPANEQYF. In nucleotides, the CDR3 is TGTGCCAGCGGCTCGACAGGGGCGTCCTTACCCGCCAACGAGCAGTACTTC.